This TCR beta chain was profiled in a study of cytomegalovirus exposure and HLA in healthy donors. Turning to the study itself: Falling in the Caucasian-associated ancestry cluster were about 82% of 300 to 500 genotyped donors. Study-level results: A later analysis by the authors found several of the most significant clusters apparently linked to common viral pathogens. The study assumed roughly uniform donor sequencing depth for presence/absence analyses.

About this clone itself: Its antigen is still unknown.

Use of 60 Vbeta and 13 Jbeta primers characterized the PCR. This table comes from immunoSEQ multiplex PCR, and its TCRdb copy is limited to in-frame clones, with some not included. The sample has 150,000 to 200,000 clones. Germline CDR1 and CDR2: SNHLY and FYNNEI. V dropped 7 bases and J dropped 8; count of bases not matched to a gene: 17. The CDR3 covers 16 residues. This clonotype originated in a man aged 30 to 39 in good health and CMV-seronegative. V and J are TRBV2 and TRBJ2-1, with 7 bases matching TRBD1. The material sequenced was PBMCs. The CDR3 DNA follows: TGTGCCAGCACGAAGGACAGGACGATCCGTATCGATGAGCAGTTCTTC. This translates into CASTKDRTIRIDEQFF.